A single sample gave rise to the 13 T cell receptor beta chains below, sequenced in a study of shared clonotypes between healthy human individuals (dated by TCRdb to the early 2020s). The library was obtained by the immunoSEQ multiplex PCR assay. TCRdb carries this immuneACCESS record with in-frame sequences only. Its versions omit some clonotypes, under half of them owing to an unresolved V gene in the studies checked, with the rest unexplained. This sample gives approximately 640,000 clones in total; about 92% of them show up just once. Clones ranked in the top ten supply roughly 36% of the sample. The specimen sequenced was memory CD8+ T cells from PBMCs. The label giving this sample's cell subset or site can be read as: CD45RO+ cells pooled with CCR7-negative TemRA cells. Receptor source: a man aged 18 to 29 in good health. Some clones in this sample may be carry-over from other donors' samples.

CDR3 DNA sequence: TGTGCCAGCAGCTTATACGGCGGTTCTGAAGCTTTCTTT. Protein: CASSLYGGSEAFF. The chain carries TRBV7-7 and TRBJ1-1; D uncertain. V lost 2 bases and J lost 6, with 10 bases in between. In germline, CDR1 is SSHAT, CDR2 FNYEAQ (reference sequence). The CDR3 sequence is 13 residues long.

The V gene is TRBV6-5, the J gene TRBJ1-1; D gene uncertain. V lost 6 bases, J lost 9 bases, and 11 bases lay in between. Per the germline V gene, CDR1 is MNHEY and CDR2 is SVGAGI. The CDR3 is 11 residues long. As DNA, the CDR3 is TGTGCCAGCAGCACGGGGTCCCAAGCTTTCTTT. Protein sequence: CASSTGSQAFF.

The chain has TRBV5-1 and TRBJ2-3, with 13 bases that match TRBD2. CDR1 and CDR2 from the germline V gene are SGHRS and YFSETQ. This CDR3 is 17 amino acids long. J lost 2 bases, V lost 4 bases, and 7 bases had no gene match. Written as DNA, the CDR3 is TGCGCCAGCAGCCCCCTGACTAGCGGGAGGTTCACAGATACGCAGTATTTT. Encoded protein: CASSPLTSGRFTDTQYF.

The chain has TRBV5-1 and TRBJ2-1; no reliable D call. Germline CDR1 reads SGHRS; CDR2 reads YFSETQ. The CDR3 extends over 13 amino acids. The V end was cut by 1 base, the J end by 4 bases, with 6 bases between. CDR3 DNA sequence: TGCGCCAGCAGCTTGACCACATACAATGAGCAGTTCTTC. Translated, it gives CASSLTTYNEQFF.

This clone was counted once. The V and J genes are TRBV19 and TRBJ2-7; TRBD1 is a possible D gene (6 bases). This CDR3 has 15 residues. Germline V gives CDR1 LNHDA, CDR2 SQIVND (reference sequence). Trimming took off 4 bases at V and 5 bases at J, with 18 bases between the two ends. The CDR3 region has the DNA TGTGCCAGTAGTAAGTATGGGACAAGGCTAGACGAGCAGTACTTC. This sequence encodes CASSKYGTRLDEQYF.

The J gene is TRBJ1-1, the V gene TRBV6-5; tentatively, D is TRBD1 (6 bases). From germline, CDR1 is MNHEY and CDR2 SVGAGI. The CDR3 totals 14 residues. With 1 base removed from V and 3 bases from J, the gap between germline ends came to 9 bases. CDR3 bases: TGTGCCAGCAGTTACTGGGGGGCCGACACTGAAGCTTTCTTT. Amino acids: CASSYWGADTEAFF.

The V call is TRBV9, the J call TRBJ1-2, with a possible D match to TRBD1 (5 bases). V lost 5 bases to trimming and J lost 6 bases, with 5 bases between them. CDR1 is SGDLS and CDR2 is YYNGEE in the germline V gene. The CDR3 has 10 residues. CDR3 sequence (DNA): TGTGCCAGCAGGGGGGATGGCTACACCTTC. This encodes CASRGDGYTF. Using reference TRBV9 and TRBJ1-2 for the parts outside the CDR3, the full variable domain is DSGVTQTPKHLITATGQRVTLRCSPRSGDLSVYWYQQSLDQGLQFLIQYYNGEERAKGNILERFSAQQFPDLHSELNLSSLELGDSALYFCASRGDGYTFGSGTRLTVV.

This sequence joins TRBV29-1 and TRBJ1-2; unclear D gene. The CDR3 totals 14 residues. Germline V gene data show CDR1 as SQVTM and CDR2 as ANQGSEA. Trimming left V 1 base short and J 0 bases short, with 9 bases between. For the CDR3, the DNA is TGCAGCGTTGAAGGGGTGGAAACTAACTATGGCTACACCTTC. Residues: CSVEGVETNYGYTF.

To note about this clone: Other DNA sequences in the same sample also yield this CDR3. This chain uses TRBV27 with TRBJ1-1; D call uncertain. In germline, CDR1 is MNHEY, CDR2 SMNVEV (reference sequence). Trimming took 5 bases from V and 0 from J, leaving 7 bases between them. This CDR3 contains 13 residues. CDR3 DNA sequence: TGTGCCAGCAGTCCCCGATTGAACACTGAAGCTTTCTTT. Its protein product is CASSPRLNTEAFF.

The chain uses TRBV4-1 and TRBJ2-1; 7 bases fit TRBD1. Germline V gene data show CDR1 as MGHRA and CDR2 as YSYEKL. CDR3 size: 15 residues. Germline trimming cut 5 bases from V and 7 bases from J; bases unmatched to any gene: 11. Written as DNA, the CDR3 is TGCGCCAGCAGCTACCGACAGGGAATACAGAATGAGCAGTTCTTC. Protein: CASSYRQGIQNEQFF.

The chain employs TRBV19 and TRBJ1-1; possibly TRBD1 for D (5 bases). The length of the CDR3 is 13 residues. Germline CDR1 and CDR2: LNHDA and SQIVND (reference sequence). Trimming removed 5 bases from V and 4 bases from J, with 11 bases in between. CDR3 amino acids: CASSLTVFTEAFF. The DNA for the CDR3 is TGTGCCAGTAGTCTGACAGTTTTCACTGAAGCTTTCTTT.

V gene TRBV28 combines with J gene TRBJ2-7; 7 bases match TRBD1. Germline V gene data show CDR1 as MDHEN and CDR2 as SYDVKM. With 5 bases clipped from V and 0 bases from J, the junction kept 10 bases outside the gene matches. The length of the CDR3 is 16 residues. The CDR3 loop is CASSTMRTGISYEQYF. The CDR3, as DNA: TGTGCCAGCAGTACTATGAGGACAGGCATCTCCTACGAGCAGTACTTC.

The rearrangement links TRBV6-1 to TRBJ2-7, with 7 bases aligning to TRBD1. This CDR3 contains 14 residues. V dropped 0 bases and J dropped 3; count of bases not matched to a gene: 2. The germline V gene encodes CDR1 MNHNS and CDR2 SASEGT. CDR3: CASSEADRVYEQYF. The CDR3 DNA is TGTGCCAGCAGTGAAGCCGACAGGGTCTACGAGCAGTACTTC.